This entry is about one T cell receptor (beta chain). Its specificity is unknown. The source of the sample is a study of cytomegalovirus exposure and HLA in healthy donors. Study-level findings and limits: The study flagged roughly 150 TCR beta chains as cytomegalovirus-associated. Published work reported that the classifier diagnosed cytomegalovirus status with high specificity and sensitivity.

Unmatched junction bases numbered 8, after V lost 4 bases and J lost 6 bases. In germline, CDR1 is SGHRS, CDR2 YFSETQ. The CDR3 is 17 amino acids. All donors participated as healthy donors of bone marrow. The primer mix had 60 Vbeta and 13 Jbeta primers. Only in-frame clones appear in the TCRdb table, and some are missing; sequencing was by immunoSEQ multiplex PCR. The profile covers approximately 170,000 clones, with around 80% appearing a single time and about 1.2% taken by the ten largest. This TCR came from a boy aged 2 to 10 in good health and CMV-seronegative. Sequenced sample: PBMCs. This chain uses TRBV5-1 with TRBJ2-1, with TRBD2 identical over 15 bases. The CDR3: CASSPQGLAGGGNEQFF. As DNA, the CDR3 is TGCGCCAGCAGCCCCCAGGGACTAGCGGGAGGAGGCAATGAGCAGTTCTTC.